The 17 T cell receptor beta chains below were found in one sample sequenced in a study of T cells after yellow fever vaccination. One entry per CDR3 protein, called by TCRdb with MiXCR from the 5' RACE reads. The table has some 63,000 distinct CDR3 sequences, about 7.8% seen once. The starting material was CD8+ T cells sorted from PBMCs, obtained 15 days after the yellow fever booster vaccination. The source is a man aged 30 to 39 who received the YFV17D yellow fever vaccine.

The sample holds many counts of this clonotype. CDR3 nucleotides: TGTGCCTGTCAGAACGGATACAACACCGGGGAGCTGTTTTTT. The encoded protein is CACQNGYNTGELFF. V is TRBV30 and J is TRBJ2-2; no firm D call. CDR1 and CDR2 from the germline V gene are GTSNPN and SVGIG (reference sequence). The CDR3 sequence is 14 residues long. Trimming shortened V by 6 bases and J by 2 bases, and 13 bases separated the two germline ends.

This clonotype was observed at least ten times. The chain has TRBV28 and TRBJ2-1, with 8 positions matching TRBD1. The junction had 6 bases not matched to a gene; V was cut back by 4 bases and J by 7 bases. This CDR3 has 14 amino acids. Germline V gene data show CDR1 as MDHEN and CDR2 as SYDVKM. The CDR3 sequence: CASSSRTGLNEQFF. For the CDR3, the DNA is TGTGCCAGCAGTTCCCGGACAGGGTTAAATGAGCAGTTCTTC.

This clonotype has at least ten counts. The chain is built from TRBV5-4 and TRBJ2-1; D is perhaps TRBD2 (6 bases). Trimming stripped 4 bases from V and 0 bases from J, with 14 bases between. CDR1 is SGHNT and CDR2 is YYREEE in the germline V gene (reference sequence). This CDR3 comprises 16 residues. This CDR3 reads CASSPGGTTSYNEQFF. In DNA, the CDR3 is TGTGCCAGCAGCCCTGGGGGGACGACCTCCTACAATGAGCAGTTCTTC.

This clonotype was detected ten times or more. This rearrangement joins TRBV10-3 to TRBJ1-1; D is perhaps TRBD1 (6 bases). This CDR3 spans 16 amino acids. Trimming stripped 4 bases from V and 2 bases from J, with 17 bases between. Per germline, CDR1 ENHRY and CDR2 SYGVKD. The chain's CDR3 is CAISGFAGAYNTEAFF. For the CDR3, the DNA is TGTGCCATCAGTGGTTTTGCAGGGGCCTATAACACTGAAGCTTTCTTT.

This clonotype was found many times. At one boundary the junction diverges from the germline segment, which might be a read error. The chain recombines TRBV7-7 with TRBJ2-7; D remains unclear. The CDR3 covers 15 residues. Germline-derived CDR1 and CDR2 are SSHAT and FNYEAQ (reference sequence). This CDR3 is CASSFRLDERYEQYF. CDR3 coding DNA: TGTGCTAGCAGCTTTCGGTTGGACGAAAGATACGAGCAGTACTTC. Filled out from reference TRBV7-7 and TRBJ2-7, the complete variable domain reads GAGVSQSPRYKVTKRGQDVTLRCDPISSHATLYWYQQALGQGPEFLTYFNYEAQPDKSGLPSDRFSAERPEGSISTLTIQRTEQRDSAMYRCASSFRLDERYEQYFGPGTRLTVT.

The chain couples TRBV29-1 to TRBJ2-1; D might be TRBD1 (5 bases). V lost 7 bases to trimming and J lost 6 bases, with 13 bases between them. The CDR3 covers 12 residues. From germline, CDR1 is SQVTM and CDR2 ANQGSEA. CDR3 in amino acids: CSAPIQGNEQFF. The CDR3 nucleotides are TGCAGCGCACCAATTCAGGGCAATGAGCAGTTCTTC.

The V call is TRBV29-1, the J call TRBJ2-7; no definite D call. The CDR3 covers 11 residues. The V end lost 5 bases, the J end lost 5 bases, and 10 bases lay between the germline ends. CDR1 and CDR2 (germline): SQVTM, ANQGSEA. The chain's CDR3 is CSVWLGNEQYF. CDR3 coding DNA: TGCAGCGTTTGGCTGGGGAACGAGCAGTACTTC.

This clonotype has a count of ten or more. The chain recombines TRBV24-1 with TRBJ2-5; the match to TRBD1 covers 8 bases. CDR1 and CDR2 from the germline V gene are KGHDR and SFDVKD. Unmatched junction bases numbered 7, after V lost 0 bases and J lost 5 bases. This CDR3 contains 16 residues. The CDR3 spells CATSDLTGGTGETQYF. In DNA form, the CDR3 reads TGTGCCACCAGTGATTTGACAGGGGGGACGGGGGAGACCCAGTACTTC.

This clonotype was detected once. This could be a read error, since a much larger clone is one nucleotide away. This chain uses TRBV12-3 or TRBV12-4 with TRBJ2-1, with D uncertain. This CDR3 spans 14 amino acids. Trimming shortened V by 0 bases and J by 5 bases, and 8 bases separated the two germline ends. CDR3 DNA sequence: TGTGCCAGCAGTTTAGCGGCGGAACACAATGAGCAGTTCTTC. This encodes CASSLAAEHNEQFF.

This clonotype was seen at least ten times. The chain combines TRBV4-2 with TRBJ1-4; D uncertain. This CDR3 region has 15 residues. Per germline, CDR1 LGHNA and CDR2 YNFKEQ. The V end lost 1 base, the J end lost 8 bases, and 14 bases lay between the germline ends. CDR3 residues: CASSQGPEFAEKLFF. The CDR3, as DNA: TGTGCCAGCAGCCAAGGTCCCGAGTTTGCGGAAAAACTGTTTTTT.

This clonotype showed up many times. The rearrangement links TRBV3-1 to TRBJ2-7; D uncertain. This CDR3 is built from 12 residues. Trimming shortened V by 2 bases and J by 5 bases, and 7 bases separated the two germline ends. Per germline, CDR1 LGHDT and CDR2 YNNKEL (reference sequence). The CDR3 DNA reads as TGTGCCAGCAGCCAAATTCCGAACGAGCAGTACTTC. It codes for CASSQIPNEQYF.

This clonotype has ten or more counts. The V call is TRBV4-3, the J call TRBJ2-1, with 8 bases aligning to TRBD2. Losses at the gene ends were 4 bases for V and 1 base for J; bases not matched to a gene: 6. Germline assignment: CDR1 LGHNA and CDR2 YSLEER. The CDR3 has 16 amino acids. This CDR3 is CASSREGLESYNEQFF. In DNA, the CDR3 is TGCGCCAGCAGCCGTGAGGGACTAGAGTCCTACAATGAGCAGTTCTTC.

There are many counts of this clonotype. The chain uses TRBV11-1 and TRBJ2-5; 9 bases are a match to TRBD2. Trimming cost V 2 bases and J 3 bases; bases outside gene matches: 10. The CDR3 spans 17 residues. The germline V gene encodes CDR1 SGHAT and CDR2 FQDESV (reference sequence). DNA for the CDR3: TGTGCCAGCAGCTTAAGTGGCGTACTAGCGGGCGAAGAGACCCAGTACTTC. Translating it yields CASSLSGVLAGEETQYF.

This clonotype was seen ten or more times. The gene calls are TRBV4-3 and TRBJ2-7; 7 positions agree with TRBD1. Germline V gives CDR1 LGHNA, CDR2 YSLEER. V lost 0 bases to trimming and J lost 7 bases; unmatched junction nucleotides: 6. CDR3 length: 14 residues. The CDR3 DNA is TGCGCCAGCAGCCAAGACAGGGGGTTGGGGGAGCAGTACTTC. It codes for CASSQDRGLGEQYF.

This clonotype was recorded many times. The V gene is TRBV20-1, the J gene TRBJ1-5; TRBD1 matches at 10 bases. With V trimmed by 3 bases and J by 7 bases, 9 bases remained unmatched. CDR3 length: 15 residues. Germline V gene lookup returns CDR1 DFQATT and CDR2 SNEGSKA (reference sequence). The CDR3 DNA reads as TGCAGTGCTAGCCCCCTTGACAGGGGGCCCCAGCCCCAGCATTTT. It specifies CSASPLDRGPQPQHF.

This clonotype occurred many times. V and J are TRBV12-3 or TRBV12-4 and TRBJ2-5; D perhaps matches TRBD2 (6 bases). This CDR3 region has 13 residues. With 6 bases removed from V and 5 bases from J, the gap between germline ends came to 13 bases. The CDR3 loop reads CASRLTGEETQYF. In DNA form, the CDR3 reads TGTGCCAGCAGGCTGACGGGGGAGGAGACCCAGTACTTC.

This clonotype was counted only a few times. The chain recombines TRBV5-6 with TRBJ2-5; D remains ambiguous. Germline V CDR1 and CDR2: SGHDT, YYEEEE. Trimming pared 4 bases from V and 0 bases from J, leaving 13 bases between. The CDR3 is made up of 15 amino acids. CDR3 in amino acids: CASSTDQWDQETQYF. In DNA, the CDR3 is TGTGCCAGCAGCACCGACCAGTGGGACCAAGAGACCCAGTACTTC.